The T cell receptor (beta chain) under discussion was sequenced for a study of T cells in Graves' hyperthyroidism and ophthalmopathy. General study findings and limits: Most thyroid-expanded clonotypes above 0.001 were also found in blood.

Ophthalmopathy in the patients scored at least 3 on Clinical Activity Score and at least 4 on NOSPECS grade, lasting under 3 months. The TCR beta CDR3 regions underwent amplification using RNA transcripts as the source. The study used the HTBI primer set for a first-round RT-PCR of the TCR CDR3. A single record per CDR3 protein comes from TCRdb applying MiXCR to the multiplex PCR reads. Of a few hundred thousand distinct CDR3 sequences in the sample, roughly 13% were seen once. CDR3 length: 15 residues. The germline gives CDR1 LNHDA, CDR2 SQIVND (reference sequence). This clonotype was seen a single time. Its antigen is still unknown. A junction end diverges from the germline sequence, so it may reflect a read error.

What was sequenced was blood. The sequence was obtained from a woman between 40 and 55 years old with Graves' ophthalmopathy. The chain combines TRBV19 with TRBJ1-1, with TRBD1 as a possible D gene (5 bases). Here the CDR3 reads CASSPRDGYNTGAFF. As DNA, the CDR3 is TGTGCCAGTAGTCCGCGGGACGGATATAACACTGGAGCTTTCTTT.